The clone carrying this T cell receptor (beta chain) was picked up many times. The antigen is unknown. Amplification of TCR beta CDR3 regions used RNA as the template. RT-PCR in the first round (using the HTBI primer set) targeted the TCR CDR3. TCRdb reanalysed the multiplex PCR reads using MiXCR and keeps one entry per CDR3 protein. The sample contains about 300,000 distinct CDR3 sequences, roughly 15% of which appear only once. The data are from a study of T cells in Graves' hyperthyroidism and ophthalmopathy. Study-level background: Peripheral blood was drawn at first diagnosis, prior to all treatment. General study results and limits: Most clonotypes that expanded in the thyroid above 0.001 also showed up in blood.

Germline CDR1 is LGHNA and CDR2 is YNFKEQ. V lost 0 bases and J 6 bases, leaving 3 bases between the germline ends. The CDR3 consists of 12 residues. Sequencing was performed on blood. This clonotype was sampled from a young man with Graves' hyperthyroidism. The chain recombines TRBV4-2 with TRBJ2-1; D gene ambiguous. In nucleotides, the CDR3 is TGTGCCAGCAGCCAAGAGCCCAATGAGCAGTTCTTC. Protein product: CASSQEPNEQFF.